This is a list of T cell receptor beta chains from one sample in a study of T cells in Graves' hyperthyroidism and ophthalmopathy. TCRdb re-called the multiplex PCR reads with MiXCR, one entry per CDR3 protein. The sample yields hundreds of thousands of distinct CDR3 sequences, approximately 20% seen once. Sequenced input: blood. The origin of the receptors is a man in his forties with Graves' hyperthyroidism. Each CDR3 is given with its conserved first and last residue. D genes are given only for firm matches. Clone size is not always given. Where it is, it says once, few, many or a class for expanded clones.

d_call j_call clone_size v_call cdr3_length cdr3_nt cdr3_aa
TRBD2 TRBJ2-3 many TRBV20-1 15 TGCAGTCCCCAGTCTACTAGCGGGGGGGCAGATACGCAGTATTTT CSPQSTSGGADTQYF
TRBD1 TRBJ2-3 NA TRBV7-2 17 TGTGCCAGCATACAAATGACAGGGGGGGCAGGGTCGAATACGCAGTATTTT CASIQMTGGAGSNTQYF
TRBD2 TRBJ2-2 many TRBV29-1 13 TGCAGCGTTGAGGGCGGGGGGACCGGGGAGCTGTTTTTT CSVEGGGTGELFF
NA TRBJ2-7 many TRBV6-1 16 TGTGCCAGCAGTGAAGCGCTTCTGGATTCTAACTACGAGCAGTACTTC CASSEALLDSNYEQYF
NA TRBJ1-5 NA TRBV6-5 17 TGTGCCAGCAGTTCGCCAAGTATGGTTACGTTTAATCAGCCCCAGCATTTT CASSSPSMVTFNQPQHF
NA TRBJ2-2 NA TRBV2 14 TGTGCCAGCAGGGAGCTAGACGGGACCGGGGAGCTGTTTTTT CASRELDGTGELFF
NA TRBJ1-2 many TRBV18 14 TGTGCCAGCTCAACCGGACAGTGGGGAAGTGGCTACACCTTC CASSTGQWGSGYTF
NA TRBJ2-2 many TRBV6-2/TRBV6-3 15 TGTGCCAGCAGTTACGTCCGGTCGGGGACCGGGGAGCTGTTTTTT CASSYVRSGTGELFF
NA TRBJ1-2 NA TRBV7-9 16 TGTGCCAGCAGCTTATGGCCTAACCAGGGCACCTATGGCTACACCTTC CASSLWPNQGTYGYTF
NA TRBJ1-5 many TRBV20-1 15 TGCAGTGCTAGAGACCGCGGGGAAGGCAATCAGCCCCAGCATTTT CSARDRGEGNQPQHF
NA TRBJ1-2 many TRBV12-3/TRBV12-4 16 TGTGCCAGCAGCCTCCACAGGGTTGATTGGGACTATGGCTACACCTTC CASSLHRVDWDYGYTF
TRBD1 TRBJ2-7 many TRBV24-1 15 TGTGCCACCAGTGACTCCGGGACAGGGACCTACGAGCAGTACTTC CATSDSGTGTYEQYF
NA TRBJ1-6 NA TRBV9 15 TGTGCCAGCAGCGTAGACAGCCGGACTTTAAGTGCCCTCCACTTT CASSVDSRTLSALHF
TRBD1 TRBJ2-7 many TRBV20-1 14 TGCAGTGCTAGATACCCGACAGGGAATGACGAGCAGTACTTC CSARYPTGNDEQYF
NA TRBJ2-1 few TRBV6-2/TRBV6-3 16 TGTGCCAGCAGTATAGGGGTCTCTGTTTCCTACAATGAGCAGTTCTTC CASSIGVSVSYNEQFF
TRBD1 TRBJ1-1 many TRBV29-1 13 TGCAGCGCGACGGGACAGGCGAACACTGAAGCTTTCTTT CSATGQANTEAFF
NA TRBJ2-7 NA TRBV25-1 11 TGTGCCAGCAAGGCGGCCTACGAGCAGTACTTC CASKAAYEQYF
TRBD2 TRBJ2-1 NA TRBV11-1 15 TGTGCCAGCAGCCCCTATAGCGGGGAAGACAATGAGCAGTTCTTC CASSPYSGEDNEQFF
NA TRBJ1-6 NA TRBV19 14 TGTGCCAGTAGTATCTGGGACCGCTCTTCACCCCTCCACTTT CASSIWDRSSPLHF
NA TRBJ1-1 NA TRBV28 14 TGTGCCAGCAGTTTAACGAGAAGAAACACTGAAGCTTTCTTT CASSLTRRNTEAFF
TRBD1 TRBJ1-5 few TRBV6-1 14 TGTGCCAGCAATGGACAGGGGGTCCATCAGCCCCAGCATTTT CASNGQGVHQPQHF
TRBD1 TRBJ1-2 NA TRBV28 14 TGTGCCAGCAGTGGACAGGGAGAGGGTTGGGGCTACACCTTC CASSGQGEGWGYTF
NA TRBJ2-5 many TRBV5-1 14 TGCGCCAGCAGAAATCCGGGAGTGCAAGAGACCCAGTACTTC CASRNPGVQETQYF